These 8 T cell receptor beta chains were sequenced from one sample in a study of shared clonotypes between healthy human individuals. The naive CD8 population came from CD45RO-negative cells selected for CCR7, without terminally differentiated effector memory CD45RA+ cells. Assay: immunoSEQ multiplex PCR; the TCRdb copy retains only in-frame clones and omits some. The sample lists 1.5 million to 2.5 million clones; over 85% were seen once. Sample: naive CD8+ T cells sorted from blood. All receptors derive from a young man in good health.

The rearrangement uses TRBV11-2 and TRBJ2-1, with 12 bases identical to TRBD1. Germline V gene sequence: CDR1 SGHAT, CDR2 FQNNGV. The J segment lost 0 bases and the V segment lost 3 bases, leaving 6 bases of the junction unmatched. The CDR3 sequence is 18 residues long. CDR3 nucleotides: TGTGCCAGCAGCTTCCGGGACAGGGGGCACCGCTCCTACAATGAGCAGTTCTTC. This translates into CASSFRDRGHRSYNEQFF.

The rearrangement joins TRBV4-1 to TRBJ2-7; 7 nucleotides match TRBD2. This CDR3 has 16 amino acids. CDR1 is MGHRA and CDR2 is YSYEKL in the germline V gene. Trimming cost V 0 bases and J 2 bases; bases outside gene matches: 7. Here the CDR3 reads CASSQDGAGVAYEQYF. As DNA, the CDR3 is TGCGCCAGCAGCCAAGATGGGGCGGGGGTCGCCTACGAGCAGTACTTC.

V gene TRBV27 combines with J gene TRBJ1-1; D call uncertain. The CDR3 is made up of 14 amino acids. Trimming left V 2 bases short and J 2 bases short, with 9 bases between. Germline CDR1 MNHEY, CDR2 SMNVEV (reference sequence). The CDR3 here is CASSLAFTNTEAFF. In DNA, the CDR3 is TGTGCCAGCAGTTTAGCATTTACTAACACTGAAGCTTTCTTT.

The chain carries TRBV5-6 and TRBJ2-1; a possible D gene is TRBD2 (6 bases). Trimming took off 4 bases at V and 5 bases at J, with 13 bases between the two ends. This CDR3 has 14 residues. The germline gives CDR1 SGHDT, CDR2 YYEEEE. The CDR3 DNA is TGTGCCAGCAGCCCCCCAGGCGGGGACAATGAGCAGTTCTTC. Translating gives CASSPPGGDNEQFF.

The CDR3 region has the DNA TGTGCCAGTATCGACTATCAGGTGAACACTGAAGCTTTCTTT. Translated, it gives CASIDYQVNTEAFF. This rearrangement joins TRBV19 to TRBJ1-1; D is ambiguous. V lost 7 bases and J 0 bases, leaving 12 bases between the germline ends. This CDR3 spans 14 amino acids. CDR1 and CDR2 (germline): LNHDA, SQIVND (reference sequence). The entire variable domain, with the rest obtained from reference TRBV19 and TRBJ1-1, is as follows: DGGITQSPKYLFRKEGQNVTLSCEQNLNHDAMYWYRQDPGQGLRLIYYSQIVNDFQKGDIAEGYSVSREKKESFPLTVTSAQKNPTAFYLCASIDYQVNTEAFFGQGTRLTVV.

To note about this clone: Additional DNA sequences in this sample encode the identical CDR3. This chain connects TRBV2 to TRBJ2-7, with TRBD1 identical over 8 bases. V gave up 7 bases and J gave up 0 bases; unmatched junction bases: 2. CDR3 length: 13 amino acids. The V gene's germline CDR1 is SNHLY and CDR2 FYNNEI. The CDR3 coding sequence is TGTGCCAGCACCGGGACAGGCTCCTACGAGCAGTACTTC. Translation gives CASTGTGSYEQYF.

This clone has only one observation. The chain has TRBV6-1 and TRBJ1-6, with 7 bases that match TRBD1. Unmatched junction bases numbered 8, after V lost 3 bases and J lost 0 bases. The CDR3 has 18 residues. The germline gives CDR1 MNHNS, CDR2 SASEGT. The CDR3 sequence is CASSEQGGPSSYNSPLHF. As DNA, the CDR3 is TGTGCCAGCAGTGAGCAAGGGGGCCCAAGCTCCTATAATTCACCCCTCCACTTT.

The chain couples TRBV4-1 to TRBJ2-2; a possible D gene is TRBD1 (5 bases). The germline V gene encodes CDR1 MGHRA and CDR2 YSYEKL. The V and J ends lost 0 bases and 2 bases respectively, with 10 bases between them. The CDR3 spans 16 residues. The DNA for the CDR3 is TGCGCCAGCAGCCAAGACAAGGGGTTTAACACCGGGGAGCTGTTTTTT. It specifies CASSQDKGFNTGELFF.